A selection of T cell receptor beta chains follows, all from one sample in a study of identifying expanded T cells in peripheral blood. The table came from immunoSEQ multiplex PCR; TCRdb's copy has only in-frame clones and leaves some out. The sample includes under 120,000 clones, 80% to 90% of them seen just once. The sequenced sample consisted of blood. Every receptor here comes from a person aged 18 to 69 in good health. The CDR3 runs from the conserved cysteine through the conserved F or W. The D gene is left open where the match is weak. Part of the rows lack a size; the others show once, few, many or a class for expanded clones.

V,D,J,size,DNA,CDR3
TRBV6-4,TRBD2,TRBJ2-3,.,TGTGCCAGCAGTGACACTAGCGGGGGGGCAGATACGCAGTATTTT,CASSDTSGGADTQYF
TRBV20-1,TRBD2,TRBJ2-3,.,TGCAGTGCTAGACTAGCGGGGGGGCGGTATTTT,CSARLAGGRYF
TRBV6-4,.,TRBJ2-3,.,TGTGCGGGGAGCCACCTACTAACAACAGATACGCAGTATTTT,CAGSHLLTTDTQYF
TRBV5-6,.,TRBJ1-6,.,TGTGCCAGCAGCAGATCCGGGGCTGGTAATTCACCCCTCCACTTT,CASSRSGAGNSPLHF
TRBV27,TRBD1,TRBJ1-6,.,TGTGCCAGCAGTTTGCGGGGGGACAGAAGCAATTCACCCCTCCACTTT,CASSLRGDRSNSPLHF
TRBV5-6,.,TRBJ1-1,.,TGTGCCAGCAGCTTGGGTGGGGTTGCCACTGAAGCTTTCTTT,CASSLGGVATEAFF
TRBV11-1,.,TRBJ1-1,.,TGTGCCAGCAGCCAGTTGGGCCTGAACACTGAAGCTTTCTTT,CASSQLGLNTEAFF
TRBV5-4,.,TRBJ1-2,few,TGTGCCAGCAGCTCCGAAGGTGACTATGGCTACACCTTC,CASSSEGDYGYTF
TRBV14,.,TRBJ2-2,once,TGTGCCAGCAGCCAAGAAGGGGAGCTGTTTTTT,CASSQEGELFF
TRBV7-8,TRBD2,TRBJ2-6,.,TGTGCCAGCAGCTTAGAGGCCGTCGGGGGGGGTCCCTACTCTGGGGCCAACGTCCTGACTTTC,CASSLEAVGGGPYSGANVLTF
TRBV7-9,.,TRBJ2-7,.,TGTGCCAGCAGCTTAAATCTGGCACGAGAGCTCTACGAGCAGTACTTC,CASSLNLARELYEQYF
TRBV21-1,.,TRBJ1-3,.,TGTGCCAGCATGCAAGATTCCCGGGACCTTCGACACTCTGGAAACACCATATATTTT,CASMQDSRDLRHSGNTIYF
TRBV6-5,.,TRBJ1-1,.,TGTGCCAGCAGTCCGAACGAAGTAACTGAAGCTTTCTTT,CASSPNEVTEAFF
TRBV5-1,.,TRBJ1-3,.,TGCGCCAGCAGCTTGGACGTCGGTTCTGGAAACACCATATATTTT,CASSLDVGSGNTIYF
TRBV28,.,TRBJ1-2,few,TGTGCCAGCAGTTTAGCGGACGGGGGGGATTTGGGCCATGGCTACACCTTC,CASSLADGGDLGHGYTF
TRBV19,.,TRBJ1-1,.,TGTGCCAGTGTCTTAGGACCCACTGAAGCTTTCTTT,CASVLGPTEAFF
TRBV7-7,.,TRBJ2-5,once,TGTGCCAGCAGCTTAGGGGTCGCGGAGACCCAGTACTTC,CASSLGVAETQYF
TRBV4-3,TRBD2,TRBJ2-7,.,TGCGCCAGCAGCCCGGAGCGGGGGTTCAAGCAGTACTTC,CASSPERGFKQYF
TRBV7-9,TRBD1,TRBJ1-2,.,TGTGCCAGCAGCTTGGGACAGGGGTTGAGCATTCATGGCTACACCTTC,CASSLGQGLSIHGYTF
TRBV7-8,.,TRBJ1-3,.,TGTGCCAGCAGCCCCCAAACGCCAGGGTTATTAGGAAACACCATATATTTT,CASSPQTPGLLGNTIYF
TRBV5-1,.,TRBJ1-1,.,TGCGCCAGCAGCACGAGGGGGGCCCCTGGGAACACTGAAGCTTTCTTT,CASSTRGAPGNTEAFF
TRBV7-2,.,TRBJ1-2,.,TGTGCCAGCAGCCGCGGACCAGGGCCTGTCTATGGCTACACCTTC,CASSRGPGPVYGYTF
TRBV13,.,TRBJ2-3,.,TGTGCCAGCAGCTCCTTCGGGGGAAGAACAGATACGCAGTATTTT,CASSSFGGRTDTQYF
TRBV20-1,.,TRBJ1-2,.,TGCAGTGCTAACGACTATGGCTACACCTTC,CSANDYGYTF
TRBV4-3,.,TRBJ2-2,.,TGCGCCAGCAGCCAAGTCCCGGGGGTCACCGGGGAGCTGTTTTTT,CASSQVPGVTGELFF
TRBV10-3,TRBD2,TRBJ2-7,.,TGTGCCATCAGGACCCCCCGCGGGGGGTCTGGGGAGCAGTACTTC,CAIRTPRGGSGEQYF
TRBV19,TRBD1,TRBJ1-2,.,TGTGCCAGTAGTATTTCCGGACAGGGGTTGGGCTATGGCTACACCTTC,CASSISGQGLGYGYTF
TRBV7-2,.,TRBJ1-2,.,TGTGCCAGCAGCCCGGACAGTAACTATGGCTACACCTTC,CASSPDSNYGYTF
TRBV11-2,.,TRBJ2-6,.,TGTGCCAGCAGCTTAGAAGGACAGCGAGTTAACGTCCTGACTTTC,CASSLEGQRVNVLTF
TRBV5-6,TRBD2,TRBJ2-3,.,TGTGCCAGCAGCCCACTAGCGGGGGGACCAGCAGATACGCAGTATTTT,CASSPLAGGPADTQYF
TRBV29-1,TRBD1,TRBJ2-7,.,TGCAGCGTTGACGATTCAGACAGGGGCGGGAAGGAGCAGTACTTC,CSVDDSDRGGKEQYF
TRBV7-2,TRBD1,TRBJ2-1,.,TGTGCCAGCAGCTTCGACAGGGCAAATGAGCAGTTCTTC,CASSFDRANEQFF
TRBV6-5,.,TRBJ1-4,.,TGTGCCAGCAGTCGGGTGCGGAATGAAAAACTGTTTTTT,CASSRVRNEKLFF
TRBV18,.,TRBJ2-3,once,TGTGCCAGCTCACGTTGGAGGGAGGAGGCAGATACGCAGTATTTT,CASSRWREEADTQYF
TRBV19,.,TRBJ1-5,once,TGTGCCAGTAACCGGGCCCGATATCAGCCCCAGCATTTT,CASNRARYQPQHF
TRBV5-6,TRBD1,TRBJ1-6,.,TGTGCCAGCAGCTTCTCCACAGGGGGTTCTAATTCACCCCTCCACTTT,CASSFSTGGSNSPLHF
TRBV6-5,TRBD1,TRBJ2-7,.,TGTGCCAGCAGTTACACGCCGGGACAGGCCTACGAGCAGTACTTC,CASSYTPGQAYEQYF
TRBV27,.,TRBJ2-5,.,TGTGCCAGCAGTTTATCGACCCGTCCGAGGGAGCAGTACTTC,CASSLSTRPREQYF
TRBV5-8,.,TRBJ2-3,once,TGTGCCAGCAGCTTGATCTATCCAAACACAGATACGCAGTATTTT,CASSLIYPNTDTQYF
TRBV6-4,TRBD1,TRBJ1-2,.,TGTGCCAGCAGTGACTCGACAGGGGGCGGCTACACCTTC,CASSDSTGGGYTF
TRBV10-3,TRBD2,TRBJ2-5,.,TGTGCCATCAGCTCCGGGACTAGCGGGGTCTACCAAGAGACCCAGTACTTC,CAISSGTSGVYQETQYF
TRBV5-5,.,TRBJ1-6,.,TGTGCCAGCAGCTTGGTACCATCCCCTTCACCCCTCCACTTT,CASSLVPSPSPLHF
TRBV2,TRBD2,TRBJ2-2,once,TGTGCCAGAACGGGACTAGCGGGGTCGGCCGGGGAGCTGTTTTTT,CARTGLAGSAGELFF
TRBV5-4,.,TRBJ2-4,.,TGTGCCAGCAGCTTGGAAGACAGGTTTCAGTACTTC,CASSLEDRFQYF
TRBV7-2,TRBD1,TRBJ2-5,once,TGTGCCAGCAGCTTAGCGTTCTCAGGGGGCGGGAAGACCCAGTACTTC,CASSLAFSGGGKTQYF
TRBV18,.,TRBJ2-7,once,TGTGCCAGCTCACCACAGGGGGCCTACGAGCAGTACTTC,CASSPQGAYEQYF
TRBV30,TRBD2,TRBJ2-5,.,TGTGCCTGGAGAAGGAGCGGGGTAGGGACCCAGTACTTC,CAWRRSGVGTQYF
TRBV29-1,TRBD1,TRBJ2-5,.,TGCAGCGTCGACAGGGGGCTAAGGACCCAGTACTTC,CSVDRGLRTQYF
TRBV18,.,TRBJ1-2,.,TGTGCCAGCTCACCAGCCACTAGTCTCGATTATGGCTACACCTTC,CASSPATSLDYGYTF
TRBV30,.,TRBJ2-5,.,TGTGCCTGGAGTGTATGGGTAGGTCGTAAGAAGACCCAGTACTTC,CAWSVWVGRKKTQYF
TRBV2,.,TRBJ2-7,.,TGTGCCAGCAGTGAAGCACCATCTCCGGTGGGCTCCTACGAGCAGTACTTC,CASSEAPSPVGSYEQYF
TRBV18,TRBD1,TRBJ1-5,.,TGTGCCAGCCGGGGGATGGGACAGGGGGATCAGCCCCAGCATTTT,CASRGMGQGDQPQHF
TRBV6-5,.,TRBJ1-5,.,TGTGCCAGCAGTTACACTAGCAATCAGCCCCAGCATTTT,CASSYTSNQPQHF
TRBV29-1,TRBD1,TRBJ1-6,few,TGCAGCATACGACAGGGTGAGTGGAATTCACCCCTCCACTTT,CSIRQGEWNSPLHF
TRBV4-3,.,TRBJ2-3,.,TGCGCCAGCAGCCAAGACGGGGGCAGGGTGGAAACAGATACGCAGTATTTT,CASSQDGGRVETDTQYF
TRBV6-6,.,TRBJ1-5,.,TGTGCCAGCAGTTACCCCGACCCGGGCCAGCATTTT,CASSYPDPGQHF
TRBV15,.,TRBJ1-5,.,TGTGCCACCAGCAGAGGTACGGGGGGGAGGGAGAATCAGCCCCAGCATTTT,CATSRGTGGRENQPQHF
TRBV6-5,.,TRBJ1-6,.,TGTGCCAGCAGTTCACAAGCTGTGGGAGGATCACCCCTCCACTTT,CASSSQAVGGSPLHF